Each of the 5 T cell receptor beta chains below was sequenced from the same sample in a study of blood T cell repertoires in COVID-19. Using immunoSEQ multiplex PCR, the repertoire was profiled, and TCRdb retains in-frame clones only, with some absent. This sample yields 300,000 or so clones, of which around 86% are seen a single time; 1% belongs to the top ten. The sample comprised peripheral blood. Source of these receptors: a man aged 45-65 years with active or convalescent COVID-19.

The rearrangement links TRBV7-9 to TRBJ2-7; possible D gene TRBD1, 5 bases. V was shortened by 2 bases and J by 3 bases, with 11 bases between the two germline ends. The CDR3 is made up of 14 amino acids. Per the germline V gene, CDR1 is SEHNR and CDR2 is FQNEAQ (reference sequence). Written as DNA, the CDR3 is TGTGCCAGCAGCTTACTAGGCAGGGACTACGAGCAGTACTTC. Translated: CASSLLGRDYEQYF.

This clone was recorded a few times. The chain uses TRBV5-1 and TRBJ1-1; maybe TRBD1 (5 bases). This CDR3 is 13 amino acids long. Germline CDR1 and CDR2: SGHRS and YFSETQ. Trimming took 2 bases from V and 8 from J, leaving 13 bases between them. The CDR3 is CASSFMGLGEAFF. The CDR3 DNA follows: TGCGCCAGCAGCTTCATGGGGCTGGGCGAAGCTTTCTTT.

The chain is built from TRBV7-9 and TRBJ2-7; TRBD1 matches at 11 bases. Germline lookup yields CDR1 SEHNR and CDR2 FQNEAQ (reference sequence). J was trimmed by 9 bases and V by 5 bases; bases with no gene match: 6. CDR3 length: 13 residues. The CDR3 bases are TGTGCCAGCAGCGACGGACAGGGGGCGGTGCAGTACTTC. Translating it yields CASSDGQGAVQYF.

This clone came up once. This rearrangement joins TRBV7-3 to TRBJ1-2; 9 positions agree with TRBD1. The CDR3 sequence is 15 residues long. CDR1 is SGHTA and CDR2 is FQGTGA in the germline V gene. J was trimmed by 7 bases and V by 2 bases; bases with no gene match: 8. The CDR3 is CASSLARTGDGGYTF. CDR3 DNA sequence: TGTGCCAGCAGCTTAGCAAGGACAGGGGACGGTGGCTACACCTTC.

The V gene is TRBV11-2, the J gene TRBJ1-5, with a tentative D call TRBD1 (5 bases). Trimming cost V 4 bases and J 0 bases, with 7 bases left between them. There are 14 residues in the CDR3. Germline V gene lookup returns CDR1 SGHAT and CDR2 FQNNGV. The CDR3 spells CASSSRDSNQPQHF. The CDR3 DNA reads TGTGCCAGCAGCTCCAGGGATAGCAATCAGCCCCAGCATTTT.